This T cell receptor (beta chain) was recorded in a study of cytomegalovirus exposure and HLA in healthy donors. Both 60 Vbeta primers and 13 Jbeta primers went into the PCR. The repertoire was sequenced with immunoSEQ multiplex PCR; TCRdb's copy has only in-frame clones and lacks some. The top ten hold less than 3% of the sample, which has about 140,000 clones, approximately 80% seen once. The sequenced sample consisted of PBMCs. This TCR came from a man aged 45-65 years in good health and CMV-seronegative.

The CDR3 bases are TGCAGCGGATCGACTAGCGGGAACACCGGGGAGCTGTTTTTT. This gives the protein CSGSTSGNTGELFF. The J gene is TRBJ2-2, the V gene TRBV29-1, with 9 bases matching TRBD2. The V and J ends lost 7 bases and 1 base, in that order; junction bases with no gene match: 4. CDR3 length: 14 amino acids. Germline V gene sequence: CDR1 SQVTM, CDR2 ANQGSEA.